A single count supports the clone carrying this T cell receptor beta chain. As yet, its antigen is unknown. Donors were Caucasian adults residing in Nashville, Tennessee, USA. The assay was run at deep level. TCRdb's copy holds only in-frame clones and misses some; the assay was immunoSEQ multiplex PCR. The profile shows some 450,000 clones, 77% of them singletons. This entry is derived from a study of shared clonotypes between healthy human individuals. General study points: The expectation was that sequencing depth would affect clonotype sharing among donors. The sole specimen, blood, was sampled, and tissue repertoires likely differ.

The V gene lost 1 base and the J gene lost 5 bases, with 6 bases spanning the gap. This CDR3 is 13 amino acids long. The germline V gene has CDR1 SGHTA and CDR2 FQGNSA. This receptor was obtained from a woman between 35 and 50 years old in good health. Some clones in this sample may be carry-over from other donors' samples. Sequenced: PBMCs. J is TRBJ2-1 and V is TRBV7-2; D is unclear. CDR3 region: CASSLVYDNEQFF. DNA for the CDR3: TGTGCCAGCAGCTTAGTCTACGACAATGAGCAGTTCTTC.